Listed here are 14 T cell receptor beta chains from one sample, sequenced in a study of T cell repertoires in cytomegalovirus infection. TCRdb reprocessed the reads with MiXCR, giving one entry per CDR3 protein. The sample yields 450,000 to 600,000 distinct CDR3 sequences, about 10% seen once. The sample consisted of PBMCs. The receptors were gathered from a human donor in good health (CMV status not recorded). Some clones in this sample may be carry-over from other donors' samples.

This clonotype has ten or more counts. A read error may account for a junction end that differs from germline. V usage is TRBV11-2 and J usage is TRBJ2-1; TRBD1 might be the D (6 bases). The germline V gene has CDR1 SGHAT and CDR2 FQNNGV. This CDR3 spans 16 amino acids. The CDR3: CASSLGVQGFYNEQFF. CDR3 sequence (DNA): TGTGCCAGCAGTTTAGGAGTTCAGGGGTTCTACAATGAGCAGTTCTTC.

At least ten counts were recorded for this clonotype. This chain connects TRBV7-2 to TRBJ1-4, with a tentative D call TRBD1 (5 bases). The CDR3 covers 15 residues. Trimming removed 0 bases from V and 3 bases from J, with 8 bases in between. The germline V gene has CDR1 SGHTA and CDR2 FQGNSA. The CDR3 coding sequence is TGTGCCAGCAGCTTAGCAGGGACGGCTAATGAAAAACTGTTTTTT. Translating gives CASSLAGTANEKLFF.

V and J are TRBV6-2 or TRBV6-3 and TRBJ1-2, with 10 bases matching TRBD1. The CDR3 runs 16 residues. CDR1 and CDR2 (germline): MNHEY, SVGEGT. J lost 5 bases, V lost 5 bases, and 11 bases had no gene match. The DNA for the CDR3 is TGTGCCAGCAGTCAAGTCCCGGGACAGGGGACGTATGGCTACACCTTC. Encoded protein: CASSQVPGQGTYGYTF.

At least ten counts were recorded for this clonotype. The chain couples TRBV2 to TRBJ2-5; 12 nucleotides match TRBD2. V was pared by 5 bases and J by 5 bases, with 3 bases of the junction left unmatched. The CDR3 is made up of 14 amino acids. CDR1 and CDR2 (germline): SNHLY, FYNNEI. In nucleotides, the CDR3 is TGTGCCAGCAGTCCGCTAGCGGGAGGGGAGACCCAGTACTTC. Translating it yields CASSPLAGGETQYF.

This clonotype was recorded at least ten times. The J gene is TRBJ2-7, the V gene TRBV5-6; D is unresolved. Germline V gene lookup returns CDR1 SGHDT and CDR2 YYEEEE. Trimming shortened V by 0 bases and J by 2 bases, and 9 bases separated the two germline ends. CDR3 length equals 14 residues. This CDR3 is CASSLGLGAYEQYF. The CDR3 bases are TGTGCCAGCAGCTTGGGCCTCGGAGCCTACGAGCAGTACTTC.

The V gene is TRBV18, the J gene TRBJ2-7; no definite D call. Germline CDR1 reads KGHSH; CDR2 reads LQKENI. V lost 3 bases and J 7 bases, leaving 13 bases between the germline ends. The CDR3 consists of 13 residues. The CDR3 nucleotides read TGTGCCAGCTCACCCGGGTCAACGCGGGAGCAGTACTTC. This gives the protein CASSPGSTREQYF. Full variable domain (outside the CDR3, taken from reference TRBV18 and TRBJ2-7): NAGVMQNPRHLVRRRGQEARLRCSPMKGHSHVYWYRQLPEEGLKFMVYLQKENIIDESGMPKERFSAEFPKEGPSILRIQQVVRGDSAAYFCASSPGSTREQYFGPGTRLTVT.

This clonotype was seen repeatedly, ten times or more. The J gene is TRBJ1-2, the V gene TRBV12-3 or TRBV12-4, with no clear D. The CDR3 is 14 amino acids. V was clipped by 2 bases and J by 5 bases, with 12 bases between them. The CDR3 here is CASSLSAGPYGYTF. Here the CDR3 DNA reads TGTGCCAGCAGTTTATCGGCAGGCCCGTATGGCTACACCTTC.

In this sample, this clonotype turned up many times. This chain joins TRBV29-1 and TRBJ1-2, with 11 positions matching TRBD1. J lost 7 bases, V lost 1 base, and 5 bases had no gene match. The CDR3 sequence is 14 residues long. Germline CDR1 reads SQVTM; CDR2 reads ANQGSEA. The CDR3 reads CSVEGGQGASGYTF. CDR3 in DNA: TGCAGCGTTGAAGGTGGACAGGGGGCATCTGGCTACACCTTC.

The table lists this clonotype with many counts. J is TRBJ2-7 and V is TRBV7-9; D not resolved. V lost 1 base, J lost 2 bases, and 9 bases lay in between. Per germline, CDR1 SEHNR and CDR2 FQNEAQ (reference sequence). The CDR3 has 14 amino acids. The CDR3 loop reads CASSLGRQAYEQYF. CDR3 nucleotides: TGTGCCAGCAGCTTAGGTCGTCAGGCCTACGAGCAGTACTTC.

This clonotype was seen many times. The chain joins TRBV28 to TRBJ2-1, with TRBD2 matching over 9 bases. The germline gives CDR1 MDHEN, CDR2 SYDVKM. The CDR3 has 16 amino acids. V shed 3 bases and J 8 bases; nucleotides not matched to a gene: 11. In DNA, the CDR3 is TGTGCCAGCAGTTTCTCGACTAGCGGACTACACTATGAGCAGTTCTTC. Its translation is CASSFSTSGLHYEQFF.

This clonotype was recorded at least ten times. The chain has TRBV7-8 and TRBJ2-7, with TRBD2 matching 7 bases. V lost 4 bases to trimming and J lost 4 bases; unmatched junction nucleotides: 10. This CDR3 spans 15 amino acids. The germline V gene has CDR1 SGHVS and CDR2 FQNEAQ. CDR3 amino acids: CASSSMAGLRYEQYF. For the CDR3, the DNA is TGTGCCAGCAGCTCCATGGCGGGACTACGTTACGAGCAGTACTTC.

In its sample, this clonotype was seen many times. The junction departs from the called germline gene at one end, perhaps through a read error. The chain recombines TRBV2 with TRBJ2-7, with D unclear. The germline CDR1 and CDR2 sequences are SNHLY and FYNNEI. The CDR3 has 10 residues. CDR3 sequence reads: CASSEKTVDF. In nucleotides, the CDR3 is TGTGCCAGCAGTGAAAAGACCGTAGACTTC.

This clonotype was counted only a few times. The V call is TRBV9, the J call TRBJ1-5; TRBD1 might be the D (5 bases). CDR1 SGDLS and CDR2 YYNGEE come from the germline V gene. The CDR3 is 15 amino acids. Trimming left V 4 bases short and J 2 bases short, with 13 bases between. The CDR3 sequence: CASSRGKGGNQPQHF. The CDR3 DNA is TGTGCCAGCAGCCGAGGTAAAGGGGGCAATCAGCCCCAGCATTTT.

The genes are TRBV20-1 and TRBJ2-7; 7 bases are a match to TRBD1. Germline-derived CDR1 and CDR2 are DFQATT and SNEGSKA (reference sequence). The CDR3 has 14 residues. V was pared by 6 bases and J by 3 bases, with 11 bases of the junction left unmatched. In nucleotides, the CDR3 is TGCAGTGCAATGGGACAGAGGGCCTTCTACGAGCAGTACTTC. It specifies CSAMGQRAFYEQYF.